This paragraph reports one T cell receptor (beta chain). This sample stems from a study of blood T cell repertoires in COVID-19. Per the study methods: It was from reference gene primer amplification that nucleated cell counts were estimated. Repertoires were generated with immunoSEQ multiplex PCR, while TCRdb's copy carries only in-frame clones and drops some. V, J and clone size derive from that table, while D and trimming were established from the DNA sequence. The table lists over 70,000 clones, around three quarters of them singletons, with around 7% in the top ten. The CDR3 extends over 12 amino acids. Per germline, CDR1 SQVTM and CDR2 ANQGSEA.

The receptor was derived from a man between 65 and 79 years old with acute or convalescent COVID-19. The material sequenced was peripheral blood. The chain has TRBV29-1 and TRBJ1-1; TRBD1 matches at 7 bases. CDR3 DNA sequence: TGCAGTGGAAGGGACAGGAACACTGAAGCTTTCTTT. It encodes CSGRDRNTEAFF.